The 17 T cell receptor beta chains below come from one sample, sequenced in a study of blood T cell repertoires in COVID-19. Using immunoSEQ multiplex PCR, the repertoire was profiled, and TCRdb retains in-frame clones only, with some absent. The sample contains tens of thousands of clones, over 70% of which appear only once. Sequencing input: peripheral blood. These receptors were taken from a man aged 30 to 39 with COVID-19, enrolled during active disease.

This clone is a singleton in its sample. The rearrangement uses TRBV4-2 and TRBJ2-7, with D maybe TRBD1 (6 bases). Germline lookup yields CDR1 LGHNA and CDR2 YNFKEQ. The CDR3 covers 16 residues. Trimming took 0 bases from V and 5 from J, leaving 17 bases between them. The CDR3 sequence: CASSQEGAVIGDEQYF. The CDR3 DNA reads TGTGCCAGCAGCCAAGAGGGGGCGGTGATCGGGGACGAGCAGTACTTC.

The V call is TRBV7-3, the J call TRBJ2-1, with 13 nucleotides matching TRBD2. This CDR3 contains 16 residues. The V gene end was trimmed by 5 bases and the J gene end by 5 bases; junction bases not matched to a gene: 6. Germline loops: CDR1 SGHTA, CDR2 FQGTGA. CDR3 region: CASSPTSGRDHNEQFF. In DNA, the CDR3 is TGTGCCAGCAGCCCAACTAGCGGGAGGGATCACAATGAGCAGTTCTTC.

The chain has TRBV6-4 and TRBJ2-1; no clear D. The V gene's germline CDR1 is MRHNA and CDR2 SNTAGT. This CDR3 contains 13 residues. V was clipped by 2 bases and J by 6 bases, with 8 bases between them. CDR3 sequence (DNA): TGTGCCAGCAGTGACGTAGAGCGCAATGAGCAGTTCTTC. This sequence encodes CASSDVERNEQFF.

This clone has only one observation. This chain joins TRBV11-2 and TRBJ2-1, with 9 bases fitting TRBD1. The CDR3 extends over 12 amino acids. The V gene end was trimmed by 3 bases and the J gene end by 15 bases; junction bases not matched to a gene: 6. Germline lookup yields CDR1 SGHAT and CDR2 FQNNGV. In DNA, the CDR3 is TGTGCCAGCAGCTTGAACAGGGGGCGCGGGTTCTTC. This gives the protein CASSLNRGRGFF.

This chain uses TRBV4-3 with TRBJ1-5; 9 positions match TRBD1. Per the germline V gene, CDR1 is LGHNA and CDR2 is YSLEER. Losses at the gene ends were 0 bases for V and 3 bases for J; bases not matched to a gene: 3. The CDR3 is 16 amino acids. The CDR3 sequence is CASSQDRDRVNQPQHF. DNA for the CDR3: TGCGCCAGCAGCCAAGATAGGGACAGGGTCAATCAGCCCCAGCATTTT.

This clone was observed a handful of times. The V and J genes are TRBV28 and TRBJ1-2, with D unclear. The germline V and J ends were trimmed by 3 bases and 2 bases, with 10 bases remaining between them. This CDR3 comprises 14 residues. The germline V gene encodes CDR1 MDHEN and CDR2 SYDVKM. CDR3 in amino acids: CASSLVRVNYGYTF. CDR3 coding DNA: TGTGCCAGCAGTTTGGTACGGGTAAACTATGGCTACACCTTC.

This chain connects TRBV5-4 to TRBJ1-1; tentatively, D is TRBD1 (6 bases). Trimming took off 3 bases at V and 8 bases at J, with 20 bases between the two ends. Per germline, CDR1 SGHNT and CDR2 YYREEE (reference sequence). This CDR3 comprises 15 residues. The CDR3 here is CASSSKTGPGGEAFF. Written as DNA, the CDR3 is TGTGCCAGCAGCTCCAAGACAGGTCCTGGGGGAGAAGCTTTCTTT.

This sequence joins TRBV6-1 and TRBJ1-2, with 7 bases aligning to TRBD1. Per the germline V gene, CDR1 is MNHNS and CDR2 is SASEGT. This CDR3 comprises 14 residues. The ends lost 2 bases at V and 6 bases at J; junction bases unmatched: 6. In DNA form, the CDR3 reads TGTGCCAGCAGTGAACGAGGGGGCGAGGATGGCTACACCTTC. It translates to CASSERGGEDGYTF.

The chain carries TRBV19 and TRBJ1-1, with 9 bases lining up with TRBD1. The V and J ends lost 5 bases and 4 bases, in that order; junction bases with no gene match: 5. There are 14 residues in the CDR3. Per the germline V gene, CDR1 is LNHDA and CDR2 is SQIVND (reference sequence). Written as DNA, the CDR3 is TGTGCCAGTAGTGACAGGGGGGGAGGCACTGAAGCTTTCTTT. It yields the protein CASSDRGGGTEAFF.

This clone was recorded a few times. The chain links TRBV13 to TRBJ1-2; a possible D gene is TRBD1 (5 bases). The CDR3 is made up of 14 amino acids. Germline CDR1 and CDR2: PRHDT and FYEKMQ (reference sequence). The V and J ends lost 4 bases and 4 bases respectively, with 13 bases between them. CDR3 in DNA: TGTGCCAGCAGCTCCATCAGGGAAATCTATGGCTACACCTTC. It yields the protein CASSSIREIYGYTF.

The V gene is TRBV2, the J gene TRBJ1-2; D might be TRBD1 (5 bases). Trimming left V 4 bases short and J 8 bases short, with 14 bases between. The V gene's germline CDR1 is SNHLY and CDR2 FYNNEI. The CDR3 runs to 13 residues. The CDR3 protein is CASSVEGRYGYTF. The DNA of the CDR3 is TGTGCCAGCAGTGTGGAGGGGCGGTACGGCTACACCTTC.

The V call is TRBV21-1, the J call TRBJ2-3; the table's TRBD2 call for D was not verified on the DNA. TRBV21-1 is a documented pseudogene. This CDR3 comprises 19 residues. The CDR3 loop is CASKRWAGLAGGQTDTQYF. The CDR3 bases are TGTGCCAGCAAGCGGTGGGCGGGACTAGCGGGAGGGCAGACAGATACGCAGTATTTT.

V is TRBV11-2 and J is TRBJ2-7; 8 bases agree with TRBD2. J gave up 4 bases and V 0 bases, and 5 bases lay outside the gene matches. Per germline, CDR1 SGHAT and CDR2 FQNNGV. The CDR3 sequence is 15 residues long. The CDR3 nucleotides are TGTGCCAGCAGCTTAGATTCTAGCGGGTTTTACGAGCAGTACTTC. Its translation is CASSLDSSGFYEQYF. Supplemented by reference TRBV11-2 and TRBJ2-7, the full variable domain reads EAGVAQSPRYKIIEKRQSVAFWCNPISGHATLYWYQQILGQGPKLLIQFQNNGVVDDSQLPKDRFSAERLKGVDSTLKIQPAKLEDSAVYLCASSLDSSGFYEQYFGPGTRLTVT.

A single count supports this clone. The J gene is TRBJ2-5, the V gene TRBV9; 7 bases are a match to TRBD1. Germline CDR1 reads SGDLS; CDR2 reads YYNGEE. The CDR3 contains 13 residues. J gave up 5 bases and V 4 bases, and 5 bases lay outside the gene matches. This CDR3 reads CASSPGQQETQYF. The CDR3 nucleotides read TGTGCCAGCAGCCCGGGACAGCAGGAGACCCAGTACTTC.

The J gene is TRBJ2-7, the V gene TRBV4-3; D is perhaps TRBD2 (6 bases). V lost 2 bases to trimming and J lost 7 bases, with 21 bases between them. Germline lookup yields CDR1 LGHNA and CDR2 YSLEER. CDR3 length equals 16 residues. CDR3 loop: CASSQNTPGSGKEQYF. The CDR3 nucleotides are TGCGCCAGCAGCCAAAACACCCCTGGTAGCGGCAAGGAGCAGTACTTC.

CDR3 bases: TGCGCCAGCAGCTTGGCCGGGACTCCTAACTATGGCTACACCTTC. Translating gives CASSLAGTPNYGYTF. The chain couples TRBV5-1 to TRBJ1-2; D is possibly TRBD1 (5 bases). This CDR3 is 15 amino acids long. From germline, CDR1 is SGHRS and CDR2 YFSETQ. V shed 0 bases and J shed 0 bases, with 9 bases lying between them.

The chain recombines TRBV19 with TRBJ2-5; TRBD1 matches 8 bases. The CDR3 runs 13 residues. Germline lookup yields CDR1 LNHDA and CDR2 SQIVND (reference sequence). Trimming took 9 bases from V and 4 from J; bases not matched to a gene: 7. CDR3 sequence (DNA): TGTGCCAGCGGACAGGGATCGGGAGAGACCCAGTACTTC. Its translation is CASGQGSGETQYF.